This T cell receptor (beta chain) is from a study of T cells in narcolepsy. Study-level results: Same-patient CSF and blood CD4+ T cell clonotypes included HCRT-specific and TRIB2-specific autoreactive ones. Reportedly, autoreactive clonotypes were serially detected in patients' blood but not controls'.

This table comes from immunoSEQ multiplex PCR, and its TCRdb copy is limited to in-frame clones, with some not included. Of nearly 35,000 clones in the sample, more than 65% were seen once. A word on this clone: Antigen: not known.

The receptor's source is a human donor in good health. The sequenced material came from memory (CD45RA-) CD4+ T cells from blood.

The CDR3 DNA sequence: TGTGCCAGCAGTTTCAGGACAGGCTCGATGGGGGCCAACGTCCTGACTTTC. This encodes CASSFRTGSMGANVLTF. This chain connects TRBV27 to TRBJ2-6; 7 positions match TRBD1. After removal of 3 bases from V and 4 bases from J, the junction contained 9 bases not matched to a gene. Looked up from germline, CDR1 is MNHEY and CDR2 is SMNVEV (reference sequence). This CDR3 region has 17 residues. Full variable domain (remainder filled in from reference TRBV27 and TRBJ2-6): EAQVTQNPRYLITVTGKKLTVTCSQNMNHEYMSWYRQDPGLGLRQIYYSMNVEVTDKGDVPEGYKVSRKEKRNFPLILESPSPNQTSLYFCASSFRTGSMGANVLTFGAGSRLTVL.